The 31 T cell receptor beta chains below all came from one sample that was sequenced in a study of cytomegalovirus exposure and HLA in healthy donors (dated by TCRdb to about 2017). The library was prepared using the immunoSEQ multiplex PCR assay. The multiplex PCR relied on a mix of 60 forward primers for TCR Vbeta segments and 13 reverse primers for TCR Jbeta segments. Held by TCRdb, this immuneACCESS table contains in-frame sequences only and omits some clones. Under half of the omission traces to an unresolved V gene where checked; the cause of the rest is unknown. Per the sample table, the count is 150,000 or so clones. The ten largest clones represent 2.1% of the sample. Specimen: PBMCs. The origin of the receptors is a man between 25 and 39 years old in good health and CMV-seronegative.

The chain has TRBV7-8 and TRBJ2-3; D gene unclear. The CDR3 is 12 amino acids. The germline V gene has CDR1 SGHVS and CDR2 FQNEAQ. Trimming left V 4 bases short and J 3 bases short, with 5 bases between. The CDR3 loop is CASSSLTDTQYF. DNA for the CDR3: TGTGCCAGCAGCTCCCTAACAGATACGCAGTATTTT.

V is TRBV28 and J is TRBJ1-5; 8 bases agree with TRBD1. CDR3 length: 15 residues. The V and J ends lost 5 bases and 3 bases, in that order; junction bases with no gene match: 6. CDR1 and CDR2 from the germline V gene are MDHEN and SYDVKM. The CDR3: CASSKTGAPNQPQHF. The DNA of the CDR3 is TGTGCCAGCAGTAAGACAGGGGCCCCCAATCAGCCCCAGCATTTT.

The chain carries TRBV7-8 and TRBJ2-1; 9 positions agree with TRBD2. Per germline, CDR1 SGHVS and CDR2 FQNEAQ. The CDR3 totals 19 residues. V shed 3 bases and J 5 bases; nucleotides not matched to a gene: 17. The CDR3 nucleotides read TGTGCCAGCAGCTTCACCGTAGCTTGGGGCGGGAGGGAAAACAATGAGCAGTTCTTC. Amino acids: CASSFTVAWGGRENNEQFF.

The chain couples TRBV2 to TRBJ1-2; 7 positions match TRBD1. CDR1 is SNHLY and CDR2 is FYNNEI in the germline V gene. Trimming at V came to 7 bases and at J to 10 bases, leaving 15 bases not matched to a gene. The CDR3 consists of 14 residues. CDR3 DNA sequence: TGTGCCAGCACCGGACAGGTCATGCGCCCTAACTACACCTTC. It encodes CASTGQVMRPNYTF.

J is TRBJ2-5 and V is TRBV4-1; D is undetermined. Germline V lookup: CDR1 MGHRA, CDR2 YSYEKL. CDR3 length equals 13 residues. V gave up 0 bases and J gave up 3 bases, with 5 bases separating them. CDR3 bases: TGCGCCAGCAGCCAAGAACAAGAAGAGACCCAGTACTTC. This gives the protein CASSQEQEETQYF.

V gene TRBV5-4 combines with J gene TRBJ2-5, with 14 nucleotides matching TRBD2. This CDR3 region has 15 residues. J was trimmed by 4 bases and V by 3 bases; bases with no gene match: 2. Germline values: CDR1 SGHNT, CDR2 YYREEE (reference sequence). CDR3: CASSSGTSGRETQYF. CDR3 coding DNA: TGTGCCAGCAGCTCCGGGACTAGCGGGAGAGAGACCCAGTACTTC.

The chain combines TRBV7-9 with TRBJ2-7; 7 positions agree with TRBD2. With V trimmed by 4 bases and J by 5 bases, 8 bases remained unmatched. The CDR3 totals 14 residues. The germline gives CDR1 SEHNR, CDR2 FQNEAQ (reference sequence). CDR3 in amino acids: CASSSAGRVNEQYF. The CDR3 nucleotides read TGTGCCAGCAGCTCCGCGGGGAGGGTAAACGAGCAGTACTTC.

This rearrangement joins TRBV2 to TRBJ1-3; D gene ambiguous. With 7 bases removed from V and 0 bases from J, the gap between germline ends came to 10 bases. Germline V lookup: CDR1 SNHLY, CDR2 FYNNEI. The CDR3 covers 14 residues. The CDR3 nucleotides are TGTGCCAGCAACCCTGGGAGCTCTGGAAACACCATATATTTT. It is translated as CASNPGSSGNTIYF.

CDR3: CASSLAGDGFYEQYF. The CDR3 bases are TGTGCCAGCAGCTTAGCGGGGGACGGTTTTTACGAGCAGTACTTC. The chain employs TRBV11-3 and TRBJ2-7; perhaps TRBD2 as D (6 bases). This CDR3 contains 15 residues. V was shortened by 1 base and J by 4 bases, with 14 bases between the two germline ends. CDR1 and CDR2 (germline): SGHNT, YENEEA.

The rearrangement uses TRBV4-1 and TRBJ1-5, with TRBD1 matching 8 bases. The CDR3 length is 14 residues. CDR1 is MGHRA, CDR2 YSYEKL, per germline. Trimming cost V 4 bases and J 3 bases; bases outside gene matches: 2. The CDR3 region is CASSLDRVNQPQHF. DNA of the CDR3: TGCGCCAGCAGCCTGGACAGGGTCAATCAGCCCCAGCATTTT.

This CDR3 is CASSPVPGITDTQYF. CDR3 nucleotides: TGTGCCAGCTCACCAGTACCGGGGATCACAGATACGCAGTATTTT. The gene calls are TRBV18 and TRBJ2-3; weak D call: TRBD2 (5 bases). The CDR3 length is 15 residues. CDR1 is KGHSH, CDR2 LQKENI, per germline. Deletions cut 2 bases from V and 2 bases from J, with 11 bases between.

This chain joins TRBV13 and TRBJ2-7; 9 nucleotides align to TRBD2. There are 14 residues in the CDR3. The J segment lost 2 bases and the V segment lost 4 bases, leaving 3 bases of the junction unmatched. CDR1 is PRHDT and CDR2 is FYEKMQ in the germline V gene (reference sequence). The CDR3 spells CASSSREGAYEQYF. For the CDR3, the DNA is TGTGCCAGCAGCTCGCGGGAGGGTGCCTACGAGCAGTACTTC.

J is TRBJ2-5 and V is TRBV11-2, with D possibly TRBD1 on 7 matching bases. The DNA end favors TRBJ2-7, so the J call may be wrong. The CDR3 sequence is 14 residues long. Germline V CDR1 and CDR2: SGHAT, FQNNGV. The CDR3 loop reads CASSMEGAADEQYF. The CDR3 DNA follows: TGTGCCAGCAGCATGGAGGGGGCCGCAGACGAGCAGTACTTC.

The chain employs TRBV27 and TRBJ1-1, with a tentative D call TRBD1 (6 bases). Trimming pared 0 bases from V and 0 bases from J, leaving 8 bases between. Germline lookup yields CDR1 MNHEY and CDR2 SMNVEV (reference sequence). The CDR3 is 15 residues long. CDR3: CASSLSSGVNTEAFF. CDR3 bases: TGTGCCAGCAGTTTATCTTCAGGGGTGAACACTGAAGCTTTCTTT.

The V and J genes are TRBV5-4 and TRBJ1-1, with D perhaps matching TRBD1 (6 bases). The germline V and J ends were trimmed by 0 bases and 3 bases, with 9 bases remaining between them. The CDR3 covers 14 residues. The germline gives CDR1 SGHNT, CDR2 YYREEE (reference sequence). The CDR3: CASSLANRDTEAFF. The CDR3, as DNA: TGTGCCAGCAGCTTGGCAAACAGGGACACTGAAGCTTTCTTT.

J is TRBJ2-5 and V is TRBV6-1; a weak D match, TRBD2 (5 bases). The J call is in doubt because the DNA end fits TRBJ2-7 better. Germline-derived CDR1 and CDR2 are MNHNS and SASEGT. This CDR3 contains 15 residues. CDR3 bases: TGTGCCAGCAGTGTATTGGTGGGAGACTCCTACGAGCAGTACTTC. Residues: CASSVLVGDSYEQYF.

V is TRBV15 and J is TRBJ1-1; TRBD1 matches at 8 bases. CDR1 is LNHNV, CDR2 YYDKDF, per germline (reference sequence). With 0 bases clipped from V and 3 bases from J, the junction kept 6 bases outside the gene matches. This CDR3 has 16 amino acids. CDR3 bases: TGTGCCACCAGCAGAGATCCGGACAGGGTGGACACTGAAGCTTTCTTT. It is translated as CATSRDPDRVDTEAFF.

This chain links TRBV19 with TRBJ1-1, with D possibly being TRBD1 (6 bases). V was cut by 3 bases and J by 1 base, with 9 bases left in between. CDR3 length equals 14 residues. From germline, CDR1 is LNHDA and CDR2 SQIVND (reference sequence). The DNA of the CDR3 is TGTGCCAGTAGTATCGCAGGGGCGAACACTGAAGCTTTCTTT. The encoded protein is CASSIAGANTEAFF.

The rearrangement links TRBV21-1 to TRBJ2-7; the DNA was not used to check the table's D call, TRBD2. TRBV21-1 is reported as a pseudogene. The CDR3 length is 16 residues. CDR3 amino acids: CASSRRWGSESYEQYF. The DNA of the CDR3 is TGTGCCAGCAGCAGGCGCTGGGGTAGCGAATCCTACGAGCAGTACTTC.

As DNA, the CDR3 is TGTGCCAGCAGAGCGGGACTAGCCGGAGAGACCCAGTACTTC. Amino acid sequence: CASRAGLAGETQYF. The V and J genes are TRBV2 and TRBJ2-5; TRBD2 aligns across 9 bases. This CDR3 has 14 amino acids. Germline V gene sequence: CDR1 SNHLY, CDR2 FYNNEI. With 6 bases clipped from V and 4 bases from J, the junction kept 6 bases outside the gene matches.

V usage is TRBV5-1 and J usage is TRBJ1-1; a possible D gene is TRBD1 (5 bases). Germline assignment: CDR1 SGHRS and CDR2 YFSETQ. The CDR3 has 15 amino acids. The V end lost 0 bases, the J end lost 3 bases, and 12 bases lay between the germline ends. The DNA of the CDR3 is TGCGCCAGCAGCTTGGAAGGCGGGGACTACACTGAAGCTTTCTTT. Amino acid sequence: CASSLEGGDYTEAFF.

V and J are TRBV9 and TRBJ1-2; 12 positions match TRBD1. CDR3 length: 15 amino acids. With V trimmed by 3 bases and J by 7 bases, 7 bases remained unmatched. CDR1 SGDLS and CDR2 YYNGEE come from the germline V gene. The CDR3 DNA sequence: TGTGCCAGCAGCGAGGGGGGACAGGGGGCTGTTGGCTACACCTTC. The encoded protein is CASSEGGQGAVGYTF.

The chain combines TRBV7-3 with TRBJ2-5, with 13 bases that match TRBD2. The CDR3 covers 15 residues. V was clipped by 5 bases and J by 4 bases; unmatched bases: 4. CDR1 is SGHTA, CDR2 FQGTGA, per germline. In DNA form, the CDR3 reads TGTGCCAGCAGCCTCGGACTAGCGGGAGCAGAGACCCAGTACTTC. Amino acid sequence: CASSLGLAGAETQYF.

The genes are TRBV19 and TRBJ1-5; 7 positions agree with TRBD1. The CDR3 is made up of 17 amino acids. With 7 bases clipped from V and 0 bases from J, the junction kept 12 bases outside the gene matches. From germline, CDR1 is LNHDA and CDR2 SQIVND (reference sequence). This chain's CDR3 is CASNTGVVEYSNQPQHF. DNA of the CDR3: TGTGCCAGTAATACAGGGGTGGTGGAATATAGCAATCAGCCCCAGCATTTT. Together with reference TRBV19 and TRBJ1-5, the CDR3 gives the full variable domain: DGGITQSPKYLFRKEGQNVTLSCEQNLNHDAMYWYRQDPGQGLRLIYYSQIVNDFQKGDIAEGYSVSREKKESFPLTVTSAQKNPTAFYLCASNTGVVEYSNQPQHFGDGTRLSIL.

The rearrangement links TRBV14 to TRBJ2-2, with D maybe TRBD1 (6 bases). Trimming left V 3 bases short and J 3 bases short, with 23 bases between. This CDR3 is 19 amino acids long. The germline gives CDR1 SGHDN, CDR2 FVKESK. CDR3 sequence: CASSQRTRSRGADTGELFF. CDR3 nucleotides: TGTGCCAGCAGCCAGAGGACCCGTAGCAGGGGTGCGGACACCGGGGAGCTGTTTTTT. Supplemented by reference TRBV14 and TRBJ2-2, the full variable domain reads EAGVTQFPSHSVIEKGQTVTLRCDPISGHDNLYWYRRVMGKEIKFLLHFVKESKQDESGMPNNRFLAERTGGTYSTLKVQPAELEDSGVYFCASSQRTRSRGADTGELFFGEGSRLTVL.

The V gene is TRBV27, the J gene TRBJ2-3; tentative D call: TRBD2 (6 bases). Germline V CDR1 and CDR2: MNHEY, SMNVEV (reference sequence). Trimming removed 0 bases at V and 14 bases at J, with 12 bases between. The CDR3 runs 12 residues. The DNA for the CDR3 is TGTGCCAGCAGTTTATCCGGCGGGATAGCGTATTTT. This gives the protein CASSLSGGIAYF.

The V call is TRBV6-1, the J call TRBJ2-3, with D perhaps TRBD2 (7 bases). Trimming removed 6 bases at V and 2 bases at J, with 12 bases between. CDR1 MNHNS and CDR2 SASEGT come from the germline V gene. This CDR3 is 14 amino acids long. The CDR3 bases are TGTGCCAGCAGCCCGGGGGGCTCCACAGATACGCAGTATTTT. Amino acid sequence: CASSPGGSTDTQYF.

The chain joins TRBV7-7 to TRBJ2-2; the D gene is possibly TRBD1 (7 bases). In germline, CDR1 is SSHAT, CDR2 FNYEAQ (reference sequence). V gave up 3 bases and J gave up 4 bases, with 12 bases separating them. CDR3 size: 15 residues. The CDR3 bases are TGTGCCAGCAGCTTCGACCAGGGGGGCACCGGGGAGCTGTTTTTT. This sequence encodes CASSFDQGGTGELFF. The whole variable domain, remainder taken from reference TRBV7-7 and TRBJ2-2, is GAGVSQSPRYKVTKRGQDVTLRCDPISSHATLYWYQQALGQGPEFLTYFNYEAQPDKSGLPSDRFSAERPEGSISTLTIQRTEQRDSAMYRCASSFDQGGTGELFFGEGSRLTVL.

This chain joins TRBV4-1 and TRBJ1-1, with D uncertain. Deletions cut 1 base from V and 4 bases from J, with 13 bases between. The CDR3 spans 15 residues. The germline gives CDR1 MGHRA, CDR2 YSYEKL. CDR3 DNA: TGCGCCAGCAGCCAAGGAACCCTTTCGGGCACTGAAGCTTTCTTT. Its protein is CASSQGTLSGTEAFF.

In DNA, the CDR3 is TGCGCCAGCAGCTTCGAGGGGGCCGGAGAAAAACTGTTTTTT. Encoded protein: CASSFEGAGEKLFF. J is TRBJ1-4 and V is TRBV5-1, with TRBD1 matching over 7 bases. Trimming at V came to 2 bases and at J to 8 bases, leaving 6 bases not matched to a gene. Germline CDR1 and CDR2: SGHRS and YFSETQ. The CDR3 consists of 14 residues.

The chain links TRBV5-5 to TRBJ2-7; 8 bases are a match to TRBD2. The germline gives CDR1 SGHKS, CDR2 YYEKEE (reference sequence). With V trimmed by 5 bases and J by 1 base, 8 bases remained unmatched. This CDR3 comprises 15 residues. Here the CDR3 DNA reads TGTGCCAGCAGACCGGGACTAGGGAGTTCCTACGAGCAGTACTTC. This gives the protein CASRPGLGSSYEQYF.